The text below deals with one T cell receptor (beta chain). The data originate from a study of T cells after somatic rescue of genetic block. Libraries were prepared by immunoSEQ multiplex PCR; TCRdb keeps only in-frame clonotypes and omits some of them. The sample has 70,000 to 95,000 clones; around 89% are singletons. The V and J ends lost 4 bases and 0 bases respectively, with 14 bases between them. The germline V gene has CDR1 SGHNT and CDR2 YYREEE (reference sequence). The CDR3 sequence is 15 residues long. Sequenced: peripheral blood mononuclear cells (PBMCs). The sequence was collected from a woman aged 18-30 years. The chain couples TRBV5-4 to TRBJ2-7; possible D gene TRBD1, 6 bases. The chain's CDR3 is CASSPNRESSYEQYF. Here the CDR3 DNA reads TGTGCCAGCAGCCCGAACAGGGAGAGCTCCTACGAGCAGTACTTC.